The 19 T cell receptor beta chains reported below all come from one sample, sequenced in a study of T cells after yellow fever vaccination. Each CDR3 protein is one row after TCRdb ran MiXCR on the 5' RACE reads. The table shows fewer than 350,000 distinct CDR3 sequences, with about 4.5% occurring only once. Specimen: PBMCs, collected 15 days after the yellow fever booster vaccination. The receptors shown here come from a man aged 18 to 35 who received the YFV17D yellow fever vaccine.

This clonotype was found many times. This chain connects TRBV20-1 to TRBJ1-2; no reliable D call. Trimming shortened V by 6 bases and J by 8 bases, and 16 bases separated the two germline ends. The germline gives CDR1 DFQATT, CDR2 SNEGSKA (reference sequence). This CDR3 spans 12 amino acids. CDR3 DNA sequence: TGCAGTGCCAGGACCGTACCAGTAGGCTACACCTTC. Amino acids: CSARTVPVGYTF.

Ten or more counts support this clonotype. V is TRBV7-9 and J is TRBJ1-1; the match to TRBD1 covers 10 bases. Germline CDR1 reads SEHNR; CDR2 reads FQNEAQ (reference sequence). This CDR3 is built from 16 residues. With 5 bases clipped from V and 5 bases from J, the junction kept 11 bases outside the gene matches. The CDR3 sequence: CASSPLGGQGPTEAFF. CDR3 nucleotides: TGTGCCAGCAGCCCACTGGGGGGACAGGGGCCGACTGAAGCTTTCTTT.

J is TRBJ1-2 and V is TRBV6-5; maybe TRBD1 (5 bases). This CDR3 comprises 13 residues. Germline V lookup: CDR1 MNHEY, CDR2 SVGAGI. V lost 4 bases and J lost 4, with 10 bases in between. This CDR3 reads CASSFDSAYGYTF. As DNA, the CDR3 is TGTGCCAGCAGTTTTGACAGTGCCTATGGCTACACCTTC.

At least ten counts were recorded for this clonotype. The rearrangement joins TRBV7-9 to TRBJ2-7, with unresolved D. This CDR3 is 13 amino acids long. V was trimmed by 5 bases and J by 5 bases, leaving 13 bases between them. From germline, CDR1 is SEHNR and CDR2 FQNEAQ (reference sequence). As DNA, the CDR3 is TGTGCCAGCAGCGACTGGGGTGGCGACGAGCAGTACTTC. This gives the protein CASSDWGGDEQYF.

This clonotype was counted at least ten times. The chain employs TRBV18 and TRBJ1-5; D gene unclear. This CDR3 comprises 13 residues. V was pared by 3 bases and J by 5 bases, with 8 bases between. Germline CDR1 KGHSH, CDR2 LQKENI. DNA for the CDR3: TGTGCCAGCTCACCCTATAAAGATCAGCCCCAGCATTTT. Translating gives CASSPYKDQPQHF. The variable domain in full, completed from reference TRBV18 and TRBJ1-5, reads NAGVMQNPRHLVRRRGQEARLRCSPMKGHSHVYWYRQLPEEGLKFMVYLQKENIIDESGMPKERFSAEFPKEGPSILRIQQVVRGDSAAYFCASSPYKDQPQHFGDGTRLSIL.

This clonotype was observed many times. CDR3 sequence (DNA): TGTGCCAGCAGCTTGTACAAAGGGGCCTACGAGCAGTACTTC. This gives the protein CASSLYKGAYEQYF. The chain combines TRBV5-6 with TRBJ2-7; D is possibly TRBD1 (5 bases). The CDR3 has 14 residues. Germline values: CDR1 SGHDT, CDR2 YYEEEE. The ends were cut back, 1 base at V and 2 bases at J, with 10 bases in the middle.

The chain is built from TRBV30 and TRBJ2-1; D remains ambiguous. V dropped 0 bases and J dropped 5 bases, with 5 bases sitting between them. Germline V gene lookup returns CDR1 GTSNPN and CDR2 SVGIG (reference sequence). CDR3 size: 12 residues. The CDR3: CAWSVTHNEQFF. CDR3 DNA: TGTGCCTGGAGTGTAACCCACAATGAGCAGTTCTTC.

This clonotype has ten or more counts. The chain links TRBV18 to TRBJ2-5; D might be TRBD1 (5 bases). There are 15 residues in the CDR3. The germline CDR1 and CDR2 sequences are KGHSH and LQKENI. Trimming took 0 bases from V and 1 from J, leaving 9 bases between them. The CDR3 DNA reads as TGTGCCAGCTCACCACCCTCCAGGGCCCAAGAGACCCAGTACTTC. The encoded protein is CASSPPSRAQETQYF.

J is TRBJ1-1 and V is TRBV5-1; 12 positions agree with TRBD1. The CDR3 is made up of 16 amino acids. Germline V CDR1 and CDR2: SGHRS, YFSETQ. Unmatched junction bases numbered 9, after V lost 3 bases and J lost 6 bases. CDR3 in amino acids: CASSYSGTGGYAEAFF. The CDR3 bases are TGCGCCAGCAGCTACTCCGGGACAGGGGGCTATGCTGAAGCTTTCTTT.

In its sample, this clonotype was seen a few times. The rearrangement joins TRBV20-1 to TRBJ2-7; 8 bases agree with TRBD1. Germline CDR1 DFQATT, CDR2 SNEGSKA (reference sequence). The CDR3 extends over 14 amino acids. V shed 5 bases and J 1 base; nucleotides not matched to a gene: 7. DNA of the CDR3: TGCAGTGCTTCTAAAAGGACAGGGTCCTACGAGCAGTACTTC. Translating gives CSASKRTGSYEQYF.

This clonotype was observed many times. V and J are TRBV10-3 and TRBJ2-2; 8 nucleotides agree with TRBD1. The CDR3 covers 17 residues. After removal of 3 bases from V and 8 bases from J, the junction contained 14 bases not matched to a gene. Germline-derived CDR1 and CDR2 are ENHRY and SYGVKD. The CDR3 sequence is CAISESWQGALGGELFF. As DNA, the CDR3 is TGTGCCATCAGTGAATCCTGGCAGGGGGCGTTAGGTGGGGAGCTGTTTTTT.

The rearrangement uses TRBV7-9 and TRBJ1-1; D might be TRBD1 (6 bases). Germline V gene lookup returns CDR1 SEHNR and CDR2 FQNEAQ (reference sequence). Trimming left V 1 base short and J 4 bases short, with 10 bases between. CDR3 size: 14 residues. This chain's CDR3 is CASSLGTGFTEAFF. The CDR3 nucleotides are TGTGCCAGCAGCTTAGGAACAGGGTTCACTGAAGCTTTCTTT.

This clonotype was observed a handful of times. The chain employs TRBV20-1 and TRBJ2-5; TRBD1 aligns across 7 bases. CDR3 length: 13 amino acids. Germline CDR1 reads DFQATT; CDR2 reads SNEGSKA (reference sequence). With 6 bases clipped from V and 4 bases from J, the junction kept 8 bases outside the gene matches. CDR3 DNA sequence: TGCAGTGCCCGACAGGGATCAAGAGAGACCCAGTACTTC. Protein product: CSARQGSRETQYF.

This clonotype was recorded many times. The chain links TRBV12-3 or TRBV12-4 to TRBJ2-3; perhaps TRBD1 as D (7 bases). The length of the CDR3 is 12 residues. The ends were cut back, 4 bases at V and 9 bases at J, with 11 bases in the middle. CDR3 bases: TGTGCCAGCAGTTCCCAGGGGGGAACGCAGTATTTT. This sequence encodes CASSSQGGTQYF.

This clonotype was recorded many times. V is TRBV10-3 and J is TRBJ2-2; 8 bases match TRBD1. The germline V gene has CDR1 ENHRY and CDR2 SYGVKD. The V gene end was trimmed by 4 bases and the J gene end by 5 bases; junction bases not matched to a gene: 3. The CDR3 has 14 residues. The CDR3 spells CAISGTGPTGELFF. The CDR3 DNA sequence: TGTGCCATCAGTGGGACAGGGCCGACCGGGGAGCTGTTTTTT.

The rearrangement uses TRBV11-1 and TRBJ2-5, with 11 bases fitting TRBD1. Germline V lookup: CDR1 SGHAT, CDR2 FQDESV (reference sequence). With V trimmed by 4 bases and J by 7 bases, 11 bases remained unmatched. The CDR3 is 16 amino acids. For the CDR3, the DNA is TGTGCCAGCAGCTCCCCTCGGACAGGGGGCTTTGGGACCCAGTACTTC. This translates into CASSSPRTGGFGTQYF.

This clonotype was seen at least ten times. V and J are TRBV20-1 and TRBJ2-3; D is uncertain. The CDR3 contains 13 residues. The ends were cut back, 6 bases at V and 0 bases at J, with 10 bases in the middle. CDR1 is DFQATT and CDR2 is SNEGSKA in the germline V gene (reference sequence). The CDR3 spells CSAHSSSTDTQYF. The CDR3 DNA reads TGCAGTGCGCACAGCTCTAGCACAGATACGCAGTATTTT.

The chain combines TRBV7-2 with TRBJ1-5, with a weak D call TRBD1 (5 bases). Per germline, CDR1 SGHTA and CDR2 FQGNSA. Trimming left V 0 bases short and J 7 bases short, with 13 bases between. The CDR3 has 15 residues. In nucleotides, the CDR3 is TGTGCCAGCAGCTTAGCGAGCGGGGGAGGGCAGCCCCAGCATTTT. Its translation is CASSLASGGGQPQHF.

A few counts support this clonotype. CDR3: CSAKAPLAGQIYEQYF. DNA for the CDR3: TGCAGTGCTAAAGCCCCCTTGGCGGGGCAAATCTACGAGCAGTACTTC. The chain carries TRBV20-1 and TRBJ2-7; D possibly corresponds to TRBD2 (6 bases). Germline V lookup: CDR1 DFQATT, CDR2 SNEGSKA (reference sequence). This CDR3 region has 16 residues. V lost 4 bases, J lost 3 bases, and 22 bases lay in between.